These T cell receptor beta chains were read from a single sample in a study of shared clonotypes between healthy human individuals. This table comes from immunoSEQ multiplex PCR, and its TCRdb copy is limited to in-frame clones, with some not included. The data show some 2,100,000 clones, under 97% seen once. The sequenced material came from naive CD4+ T cells sorted from blood. These receptors were collected from a man younger than 35 in good health. Both conserved end residues are part of each CDR3. A D gene is named only where the DNA matches it firmly. Clone size is stated in some rows and not others, as once, few, many or a class when expanded.

V	J	size	D	DNA	CDR3
TRBV2	TRBJ1-5	once	TRBD1	TGTGCCAGCAGTCGACAGGGGGACAATCAGCCCCAGCATTTT	CASSRQGDNQPQHF
TRBV4-2	TRBJ2-7	NA	TRBD2	TGTGCCAGCAGCCATCGACTAGCGGGGCCTTACGAGCAGTACTTC	CASSHRLAGPYEQYF
TRBV18	TRBJ2-1	NA	TRBD2	TGTGCCAGCTCACGTTCAGTCGTGACTAGCGGATCCTACAATGAGCAGTTCTTC	CASSRSVVTSGSYNEQFF
TRBV6-5	TRBJ2-7	NA	NA	TGTGCCAGCAGGACCACAGGGTACGAGCAGTACTTC	CASRTTGYEQYF
TRBV29-1	TRBJ1-2	NA	TRBD1	TGCAGCGCCCCAGGGGGCCCGAATGGCTACACCTTC	CSAPGGPNGYTF
TRBV28	TRBJ1-2	NA	NA	TGTGCCAGCACTCTACAGGGTGGGGGCGGCTACACCTTC	CASTLQGGGGYTF
TRBV9	TRBJ2-5	once	TRBD2	TGTGCCAGCAGCTTAACCGGGACTACCCCCCAAGAGACCCAGTACTTC	CASSLTGTTPQETQYF
TRBV6-6	TRBJ2-7	NA	TRBD1	TGTGCCAGCAGCTACGACGGCCAGGGGGCCTACGAGCAGTACTTC	CASSYDGQGAYEQYF
TRBV29-1	TRBJ1-2	NA	NA	TGCAGCGTTGAAGTGGACACCCGCTATGGCTACACCTTC	CSVEVDTRYGYTF
TRBV5-1	TRBJ2-6	few	NA	TGCGCCAGCAGCTTGGAGGGGGCTGGGGCCAACGTCCTGACTTTC	CASSLEGAGANVLTF
TRBV19	TRBJ1-2	NA	NA	TGTGCCAGTAGTACCACAGGGTTCGGCTACACCTTC	CASSTTGFGYTF
TRBV6-5	TRBJ2-5	NA	TRBD1	TGTGCCAGCAGTTACTCGGGGACAGGTCAAGAGACCCAGTACTTC	CASSYSGTGQETQYF
TRBV10-3	TRBJ2-7	NA	NA	TGTGCCATCATGGAGGGATACGAGCAGTACTTC	CAIMEGYEQYF
TRBV6-5	TRBJ1-2	NA	NA	TGTGCCAGCAGGCGGGCGGGGGGCGTGGACTATGGCTACACCTTC	CASRRAGGVDYGYTF
TRBV9	TRBJ2-4	once	NA	TGTGCCAGCAGCGTCGCCACAGGGGCCAAAAACATTCAGTACTTC	CASSVATGAKNIQYF
TRBV2	TRBJ1-2	NA	TRBD1	TGTGCCAGCACCACCCAGGGAGGACAGGGGTTTTTTGGTGGCTACACCTTC	CASTTQGGQGFFGGYTF